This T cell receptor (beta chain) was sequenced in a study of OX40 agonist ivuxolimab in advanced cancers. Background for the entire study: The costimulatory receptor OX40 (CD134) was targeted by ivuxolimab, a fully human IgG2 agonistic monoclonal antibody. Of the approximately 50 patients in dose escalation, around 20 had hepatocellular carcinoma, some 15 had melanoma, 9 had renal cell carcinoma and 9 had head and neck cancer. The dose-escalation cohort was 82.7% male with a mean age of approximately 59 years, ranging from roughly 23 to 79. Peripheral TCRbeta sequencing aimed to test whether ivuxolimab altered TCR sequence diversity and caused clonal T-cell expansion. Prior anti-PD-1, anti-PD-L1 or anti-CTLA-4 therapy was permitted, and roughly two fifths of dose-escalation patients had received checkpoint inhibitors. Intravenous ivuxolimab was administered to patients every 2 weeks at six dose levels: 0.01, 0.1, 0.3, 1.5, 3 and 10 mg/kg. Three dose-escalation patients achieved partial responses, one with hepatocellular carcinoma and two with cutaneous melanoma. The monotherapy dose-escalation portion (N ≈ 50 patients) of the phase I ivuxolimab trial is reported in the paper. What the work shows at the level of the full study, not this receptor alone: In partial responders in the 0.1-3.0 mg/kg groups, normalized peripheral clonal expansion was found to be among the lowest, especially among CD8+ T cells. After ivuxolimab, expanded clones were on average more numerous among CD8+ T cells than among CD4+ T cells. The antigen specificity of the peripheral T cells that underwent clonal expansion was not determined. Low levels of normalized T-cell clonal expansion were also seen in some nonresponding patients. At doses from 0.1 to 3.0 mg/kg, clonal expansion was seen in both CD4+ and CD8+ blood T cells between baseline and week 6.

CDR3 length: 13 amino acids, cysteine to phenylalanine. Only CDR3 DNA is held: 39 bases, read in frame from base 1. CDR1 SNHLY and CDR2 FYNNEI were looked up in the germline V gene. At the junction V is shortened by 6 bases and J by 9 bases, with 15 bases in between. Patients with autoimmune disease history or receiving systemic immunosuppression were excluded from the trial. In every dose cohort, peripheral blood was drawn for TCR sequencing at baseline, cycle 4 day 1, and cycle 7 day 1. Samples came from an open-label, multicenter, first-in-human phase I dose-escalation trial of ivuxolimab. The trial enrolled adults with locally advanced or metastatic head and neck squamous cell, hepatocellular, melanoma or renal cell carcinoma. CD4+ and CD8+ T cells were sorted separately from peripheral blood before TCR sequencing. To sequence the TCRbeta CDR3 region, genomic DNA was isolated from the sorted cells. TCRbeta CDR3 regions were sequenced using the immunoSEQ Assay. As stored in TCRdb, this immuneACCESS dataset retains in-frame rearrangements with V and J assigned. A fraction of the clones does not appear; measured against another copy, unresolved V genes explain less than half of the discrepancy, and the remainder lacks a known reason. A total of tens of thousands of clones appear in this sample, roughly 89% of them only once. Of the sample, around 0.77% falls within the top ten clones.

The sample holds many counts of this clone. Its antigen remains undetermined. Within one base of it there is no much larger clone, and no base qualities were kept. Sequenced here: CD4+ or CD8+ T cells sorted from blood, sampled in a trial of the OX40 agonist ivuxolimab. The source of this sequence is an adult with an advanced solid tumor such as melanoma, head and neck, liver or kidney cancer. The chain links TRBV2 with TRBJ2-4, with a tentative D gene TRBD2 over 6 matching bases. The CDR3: CASSGDLSGIQYF. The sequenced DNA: TGTGCCAGCAGCGGGGACTTAAGCGGCATTCAGTACTTC.